This T cell receptor (beta chain) is from a study of control samples from healthy donors and cancer patients. Generated by immunoSEQ multiplex PCR, the TCRdb table keeps only in-frame clones and is missing some. The table has over 150,000 clones, over 85% seen once. V shed 10 bases and J shed 4 bases, with 16 bases lying between them. Per germline, CDR1 SNHLY and CDR2 FYNNEI. The length of the CDR3 is 13 residues. The source is a man aged 18 to 29 in good health. The sequenced material came from blood. The chain employs TRBV2 and TRBJ1-2; D unclear. The CDR3 DNA sequence: TGTGCCACGGAGGGAGCGGGAATCTATGGCTACACCTTC. It yields the protein CATEGAGIYGYTF.